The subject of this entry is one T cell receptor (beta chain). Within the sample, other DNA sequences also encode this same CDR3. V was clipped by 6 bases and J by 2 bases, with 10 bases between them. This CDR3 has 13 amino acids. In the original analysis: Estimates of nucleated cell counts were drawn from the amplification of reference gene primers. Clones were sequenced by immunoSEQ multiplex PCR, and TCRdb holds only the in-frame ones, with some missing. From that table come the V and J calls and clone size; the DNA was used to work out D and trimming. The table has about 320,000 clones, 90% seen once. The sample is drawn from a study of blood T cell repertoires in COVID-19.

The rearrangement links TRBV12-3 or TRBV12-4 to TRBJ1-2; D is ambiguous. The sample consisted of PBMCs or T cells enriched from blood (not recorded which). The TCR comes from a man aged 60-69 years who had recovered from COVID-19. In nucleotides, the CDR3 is TGTGCCAGCAGCCCGGGAGCGAACTATGGCTACACCTTC. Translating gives CASSPGANYGYTF.